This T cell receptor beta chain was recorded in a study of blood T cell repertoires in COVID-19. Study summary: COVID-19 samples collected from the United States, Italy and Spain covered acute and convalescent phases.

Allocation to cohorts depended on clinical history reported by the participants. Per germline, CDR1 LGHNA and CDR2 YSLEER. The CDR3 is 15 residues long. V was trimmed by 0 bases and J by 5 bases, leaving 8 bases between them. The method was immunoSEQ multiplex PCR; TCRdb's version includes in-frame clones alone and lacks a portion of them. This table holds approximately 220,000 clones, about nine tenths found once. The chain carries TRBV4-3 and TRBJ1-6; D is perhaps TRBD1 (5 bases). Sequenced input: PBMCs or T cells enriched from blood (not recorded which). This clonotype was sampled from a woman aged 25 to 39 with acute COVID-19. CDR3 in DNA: TGCGCCAGCAGCCAAGAGTCGGGGGATAATTCACCCCTCCACTTT. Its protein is CASSQESGDNSPLHF.